Each of the 19 T cell receptor beta chains below was sequenced from the same sample in a study of blood T cell repertoires in COVID-19 (dated by TCRdb to 2018 to 2021). To prepare the library, the immunoSEQ multiplex PCR assay was applied. TCRdb provides this immuneACCESS table in a form limited to in-frame rearrangements. Some clones are lacking; in checked studies, under half of them reflect an unresolved V gene, and why the rest are absent is not known. This sample holds just over 70,000 clones; roughly 80% were observed only once. The ten biggest clones cover 15% to 20% of the sample. Specimen: peripheral blood. All receptors derive from a man aged 65 to 79 who had recovered from COVID-19.

The chain recombines TRBV2 with TRBJ2-1, with D possibly being TRBD2 (6 bases). The germline gives CDR1 SNHLY, CDR2 FYNNEI. The ends were cut back, 3 bases at V and 10 bases at J, with 13 bases in the middle. This CDR3 is 13 amino acids long. CDR3: CASSEEGGVEQFF. The CDR3 DNA sequence: TGTGCCAGCAGTGAGGAGGGTGGCGTCGAGCAGTTCTTC.

The chain uses TRBV3-1 (or the pseudogene TRBV3-2) and TRBJ2-3; 10 nucleotides agree with TRBD2. Per the germline V gene, CDR1 is LGHDT and CDR2 is YNNKEL (reference sequence). J was trimmed by 4 bases and V by 5 bases; bases with no gene match: 6. CDR3 length equals 15 residues. CDR3 nucleotides: TGTGCCAGCAGCTCCCTAGCGGGAGCTGCAGATACGCAGTATTTT. This sequence encodes CASSSLAGAADTQYF.

The chain recombines TRBV2 with TRBJ2-2, with TRBD1 matching 9 bases. The CDR3 runs to 15 residues. CDR1 and CDR2 from the germline V gene are SNHLY and FYNNEI. The CDR3 DNA sequence: TGTGCGTGGGCTGGGGACAGGGTTAATACCGGGGAGCTGTTTTTT. Its translation: CAWAGDRVNTGELFF.

The rearrangement links TRBV11-3 to TRBJ1-1; perhaps TRBD1 as D (5 bases). CDR1 SGHNT and CDR2 YENEEA come from the germline V gene. The ends were cut back, 4 bases at V and 0 bases at J, with 6 bases in the middle. There are 13 residues in the CDR3. The CDR3 sequence is CASSSTVNTEAFF. CDR3 coding DNA: TGTGCCAGCAGCTCGACAGTGAACACTGAAGCTTTCTTT.

This clone appeared a single time. The V gene is TRBV3-1 (or the pseudogene TRBV3-2), the J gene TRBJ1-6; TRBD1 aligns across 9 bases. This CDR3 region has 16 residues. With V trimmed by 4 bases and J by 6 bases, 7 bases remained unmatched. Germline loops: CDR1 LGHDT, CDR2 YNNKEL (reference sequence). Here the CDR3 reads CASSLSTGGRNSPLHF. CDR3 DNA sequence: TGTGCCAGCAGCCTTAGTACAGGGGGCCGTAATTCACCCCTCCACTTT.

The chain recombines TRBV5-8 with TRBJ2-2, with TRBD1 as a possible D gene (5 bases). The CDR3 extends over 11 amino acids. The germline V and J ends were trimmed by 7 bases and 8 bases, with 9 bases remaining between them. The germline gives CDR1 SGHTS, CDR2 YDEGEE. The CDR3 sequence is CASGYRGELFF. The CDR3 nucleotides read TGTGCCAGCGGATACAGGGGGGAGCTGTTTTTT. The whole variable domain, filled in from reference TRBV5-8 and TRBJ2-2, reads EAGVTQSPTHLIKTRGQQATLRCSPISGHTSVYWYQQALGLGLQFLLWYDEGEERNRGNFPPRFSGRQFPNYSSELNVNALELEDSALYLCASGYRGELFFGEGSRLTVL.

The V and J genes are TRBV5-6 and TRBJ2-3; a weak D match, TRBD2 (6 bases). From germline, CDR1 is SGHDT and CDR2 YYEEEE. V dropped 1 base and J dropped 0 bases, with 12 bases sitting between them. This CDR3 contains 16 residues. The CDR3 loop is CASSLRRGASTDTQYF. CDR3 nucleotides: TGTGCCAGCAGCTTGAGGCGGGGAGCTAGCACAGATACGCAGTATTTT.

This rearrangement joins TRBV14 to TRBJ2-2; the D gene is possibly TRBD1 (6 bases). V dropped 4 bases and J dropped 6 bases, with 15 bases sitting between them. The CDR3 has 15 residues. CDR1 is SGHDN and CDR2 is FVKESK in the germline V gene. The CDR3 sequence is CASSPSGGGPGELFF. The CDR3 nucleotides read TGTGCCAGCAGCCCTAGTGGGGGCGGACCCGGGGAGCTGTTTTTT.

The rearrangement joins TRBV11-3 to TRBJ1-3; no reliable D call. The V gene lost 3 bases and the J gene lost 1 base, with 7 bases spanning the gap. The CDR3 is 14 residues long. Germline-derived CDR1 and CDR2 are SGHNT and YENEEA. Here the CDR3 DNA reads TGTGCCAGCAGCTTCGGGAGTTCTGGAAACACCATATATTTT. Its translation is CASSFGSSGNTIYF.

In its sample, this clone was seen once. This chain connects TRBV27 to TRBJ1-2; maybe TRBD1 (5 bases). The CDR3 is 16 amino acids. CDR1 and CDR2 from the germline V gene are MNHEY and SMNVEV (reference sequence). Trimming pared 5 bases from V and 2 bases from J, leaving 18 bases between. CDR3 loop: CASSPGKGYVNYGYTF. The DNA for the CDR3 is TGTGCCAGCAGTCCTGGAAAGGGGTATGTGAACTATGGCTACACCTTC.

The V call is TRBV28, the J call TRBJ2-3; TRBD2 matches 12 bases. J was trimmed by 3 bases and V by 3 bases; bases with no gene match: 7. This CDR3 contains 17 residues. Germline V lookup: CDR1 MDHEN, CDR2 SYDVKM. The CDR3 nucleotides read TGTGCCAGCAGTTTGTGGCTAGCGGGAGGGCAAACAGATACGCAGTATTTT. Translated, it gives CASSLWLAGGQTDTQYF.

V usage is TRBV4-2 and J usage is TRBJ2-7, with a weak D call TRBD2 (6 bases). The CDR3 is 16 residues long. CDR1 LGHNA and CDR2 YNFKEQ come from the germline V gene. V was pared by 1 base and J by 1 base, with 14 bases between. Here the CDR3 reads CASSQAPRGGSYEQYF. The CDR3 nucleotides read TGTGCCAGCAGCCAAGCCCCCCGGGGAGGTTCCTACGAGCAGTACTTC.

In this sample, this clone turned up a few times. The chain couples TRBV29-1 to TRBJ1-1, with 7 bases fitting TRBD1. The junction had 5 bases not matched to a gene; V was cut back by 6 bases and J by 1 base. Germline lookup yields CDR1 SQVTM and CDR2 ANQGSEA. CDR3 size: 13 residues. The CDR3 reads CSVEGQRNTEAFF. In DNA form, the CDR3 reads TGCAGCGTCGAGGGACAGCGGAACACTGAAGCTTTCTTT. The full variable domain, in which reference TRBV29-1 and TRBJ1-1 provide the parts outside the CDR3, is SAVISQKPSRDICQRGTSLTIQCQVDSQVTMMFWYRQQPGQSLTLIATANQGSEATYESGFVIDKFPISRPNLTFSTLTVSNMSPEDSSIYLCSVEGQRNTEAFFGQGTRLTVV.

This chain connects TRBV4-3 to TRBJ2-1, with 13 bases aligning to TRBD2. V lost 3 bases and J lost 12; bases outside the gene matches: 14. Germline V lookup: CDR1 LGHNA, CDR2 YSLEER. The CDR3 contains 17 residues. CDR3 nucleotides: TGCGCCAGCAGCCAGAACCCGCCGGGACTAGCGGGACTAACGCAGTTCTTC. Its protein is CASSQNPPGLAGLTQFF.

The chain uses TRBV7-2 and TRBJ1-4; 9 nucleotides line up with TRBD1. CDR3 length: 15 residues. Unmatched junction bases numbered 4, after V lost 0 bases and J lost 8 bases. Germline values: CDR1 SGHTA, CDR2 FQGNSA. This CDR3 is CASSLAGQGSEKLFF. DNA for the CDR3: TGTGCCAGCAGCTTAGCGGGACAGGGTTCAGAAAAACTGTTTTTT.

This clone has a handful of counts. The genes are TRBV14 and TRBJ2-3; no definite D call. The CDR3 is 16 amino acids. V was shortened by 4 bases and J by 0 bases, with 14 bases between the two germline ends. Germline CDR1 and CDR2: SGHDN and FVKESK. CDR3 amino acids: CASSPPSRRSTDTQYF. The CDR3, as DNA: TGTGCCAGCAGCCCCCCCTCTAGAAGGAGCACAGATACGCAGTATTTT.

The V call is TRBV11-2, the J call TRBJ2-6; 8 bases are a match to TRBD1. CDR3 length: 15 residues. Losses at the gene ends were 5 bases for V and 1 base for J; bases not matched to a gene: 1. Germline V gives CDR1 SGHAT, CDR2 FQNNGV. CDR3 sequence (DNA): TGTGCCAGCAGCCGGGACAGGTCTGGGGCCAACGTCCTGACTTTC. Protein: CASSRDRSGANVLTF.

The chain links TRBV4-2 to TRBJ2-5; a weak D match, TRBD2 (5 bases). Germline CDR1 is LGHNA and CDR2 is YNFKEQ. V was shortened by 1 base and J by 2 bases, with 8 bases between the two germline ends. The CDR3 is 14 amino acids. The CDR3 DNA reads as TGTGCCAGCAGCCAAGCCCGGGGTCAAGAGACCCAGTACTTC. As protein: CASSQARGQETQYF.

The chain combines TRBV5-1 with TRBJ1-1, with 10 positions matching TRBD1. With 4 bases clipped from V and 0 bases from J, the junction kept 12 bases outside the gene matches. The germline gives CDR1 SGHRS, CDR2 YFSETQ. CDR3 length: 18 residues. CDR3 DNA sequence: TGCGCCAGCAGCGGAACCGGGACAGGGGACCTCATGAACACTGAAGCTTTCTTT. Residues: CASSGTGTGDLMNTEAFF.